These T cell receptor beta chains were read from a single sample in a study of human thymus T cells. Generated by immunoSEQ multiplex PCR, the TCRdb table keeps only in-frame clones and is missing some. The data show tens of thousands of clones, approximately 93% seen once. The sequenced sample was blood. These receptors were taken from a boy in the first two years of life with a congenital heart defect but otherwise immunologically healthy. Both conserved end residues are part of each CDR3.

CDR3aa | v_gene
CASSLGGWDDQETQYF | TRBV11-3
CASSQDRGRAFF | TRBV5-5
CASSFGVGQPQHF | TRBV5-8
CASSSLRGDEQFF | TRBV19
CASSPDRGQPQHF | TRBV6-6
CASSSIWGSNYGYTF | TRBV5-1
CAISEDGNYGYTF | TRBV10-3
CASSLAHIVAKNIQYF | TRBV7-2
CASSQDPARKRTGELFF | TRBV4-2
CASSRGPGGGAPGELFF | TRBV4-1
CASSVESGLAGGYNEQFF | TRBV9
CASSSGTRRIQYF | TRBV6-5
CASSLRGAGTGGQTQYF | TRBV7-2
CASSLGTSVGTDTQYF | TRBV5-1
CAWGTGKNYGYTF | TRBV30
CASGPPNTQYF | TRBV19
CASSLGVSTDTQYF | TRBV5-1
CASSKGQNYGYTF | TRBV21-1
CAWSQDRNYGYTF | TRBV30
CASSLKAGAKNIQYF | TRBV7-3
CASSKDKNTEAFF | TRBV21-1
CASSFAQETQYF | TRBV7-6
CASSDRGLSYEQYF | TRBV19
CASSQEIGDYNSPLHF | TRBV4-3
CASSLAVAYEQYF | TRBV7-2
CASSFAEGNQPQHF | TRBV7-8
CASSYRGAYNTEAFF | TRBV6-5
CASSYTLAGLNTGELFF | TRBV5-1
CASSSPPETGELFF | TRBV28
CASRQGATSGNTIYF | TRBV6-5
CASSSPTGPSTDTQYF | TRBV28
CASSGPDDFPNTGELFF | TRBV2
CASSADFTDTQYF | TRBV7-2
CASSLDATDTQYF | TRBV5-1
CASSHPRGGARRETQYF | TRBV4-1
CASSEYGNNQPQHF | TRBV6-4
CASSLWPGPAFF | TRBV27
CASRTGGPSYEQYF | TRBV21-1
CASSSTGATDTQYF | TRBV19
CASSLDREDGYGYTF | TRBV28
CASSQEGTGANTEAFF | TRBV4-3
CASREGGGPTDTQYF | TRBV4-1
CASSAVGGTEAFF | TRBV6-6